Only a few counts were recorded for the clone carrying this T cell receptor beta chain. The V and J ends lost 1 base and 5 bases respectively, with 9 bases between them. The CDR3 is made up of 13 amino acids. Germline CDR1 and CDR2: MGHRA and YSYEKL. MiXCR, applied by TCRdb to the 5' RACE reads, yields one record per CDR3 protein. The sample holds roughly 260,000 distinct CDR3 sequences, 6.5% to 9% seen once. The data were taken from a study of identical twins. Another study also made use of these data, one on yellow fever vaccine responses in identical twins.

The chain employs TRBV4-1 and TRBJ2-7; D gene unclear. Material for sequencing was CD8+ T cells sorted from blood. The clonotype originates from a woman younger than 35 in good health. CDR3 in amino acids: CASSQAALDEQYF. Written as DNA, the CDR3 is TGCGCCAGCAGCCAAGCGGCCCTCGACGAGCAGTACTTC.